This section outlines one T cell receptor (beta chain) sequence together with its context. What this receptor recognizes is not known. Nothing much larger sits one base from this clone, and base qualities are not available. The data derive from a study of memory B cells and T cells in multiple sclerosis (dated by TCRdb to between 2018 and 2020). Describing the broader study: In multiple sclerosis patients, the study set the TCR beta repertoires of autoproliferating peripheral T cells against those of T cells infiltrating brain lesions. A couple of multiple sclerosis patients were included in the TCR sequencing because brain lesions obtained at autopsy or brain-infiltrating cells obtained from biopsy were available for them. General findings and caveats noted by the study authors: Clone-set sizes differed between compartments, which influenced counts of shared clonotypes and required normalization.

The immunoSEQ Platform was used to amplify TCRbeta CDR3 regions from extracted genomic DNA. The immunoSEQ assay used multiplex PCR together with high-throughput sequencing and a bioinformatics pipeline from the vendor. In the source study's methods: Non-productive sequences and CDR3s under 4 amino acids long were removed, and the clonotype frequencies in each sample were recalculated. In immunoSEQ Analyzer 2.0, shared clonotypes were identified as identical CDR3 amino acid, V gene and J gene sequences. To normalize repertoire overlap, the number of shared clonotypes was divided by the product of the two clone-set sizes and multiplied by 1000 to give arbitrary units. TCRdb holds this immuneACCESS table with in-frame rearrangements only. Some clones are missing; in checked studies, unresolved V genes explain under half, and the rest has no known cause. From that table come the V and J calls and clone size; the DNA was used to work out D and trimming. The sample table lists several hundred clones, nearly 80% of them with a count of one. The top ten constitute approximately 13% of the sample.

V gives up 8 bases and J gives up 9 bases, and the segment between their germline ends measures 16 bases. Via the germline V gene, CDR1 is SQVTM and CDR2 ANQGSEA. Counted from cysteine to phenylalanine, this CDR3 has 11 amino acids. The DNA shown is the 33-base CDR3, in frame from base 1. What was sequenced was brain tissue. The TCR comes from a human donor with multiple sclerosis. The chain was built from TRBV29-1 and TRBJ2-5; 6 matching bases give a weak D call of TRBD1. The CDR3 protein sequence reads: CSTGQLDPQYF. The sequence in DNA is TGCAGCACCGGACAGCTAGATCCCCAGTACTTC.